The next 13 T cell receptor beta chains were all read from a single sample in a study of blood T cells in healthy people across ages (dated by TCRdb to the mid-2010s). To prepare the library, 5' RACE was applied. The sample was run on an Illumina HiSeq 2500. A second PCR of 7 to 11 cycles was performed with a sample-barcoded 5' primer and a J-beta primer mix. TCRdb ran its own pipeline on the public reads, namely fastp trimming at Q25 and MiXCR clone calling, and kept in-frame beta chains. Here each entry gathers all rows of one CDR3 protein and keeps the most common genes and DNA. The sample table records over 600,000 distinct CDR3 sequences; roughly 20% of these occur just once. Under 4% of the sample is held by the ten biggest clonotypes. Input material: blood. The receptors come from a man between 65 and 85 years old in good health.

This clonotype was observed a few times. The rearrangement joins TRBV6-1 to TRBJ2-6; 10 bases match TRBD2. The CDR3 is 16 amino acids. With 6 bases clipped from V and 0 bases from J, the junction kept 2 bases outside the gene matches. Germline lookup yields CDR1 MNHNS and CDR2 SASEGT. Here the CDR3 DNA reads TGTGCCAGCAGACTAGCGGGGAGCTCTGGGGCCAACGTCCTGACTTTC. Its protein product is CASRLAGSSGANVLTF.

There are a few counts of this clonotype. The CDR3 bases are TGTGCCAGCAGTTACTCAGCATCGGCAGATACGCAGTATTTT. This translates into CASSYSASADTQYF. This sequence joins TRBV6-5 and TRBJ2-3; no clear D gene. Trimming left V 0 bases short and J 4 bases short, with 8 bases between. The CDR3 covers 14 residues. Germline V lookup: CDR1 MNHEY, CDR2 SVGAGI.

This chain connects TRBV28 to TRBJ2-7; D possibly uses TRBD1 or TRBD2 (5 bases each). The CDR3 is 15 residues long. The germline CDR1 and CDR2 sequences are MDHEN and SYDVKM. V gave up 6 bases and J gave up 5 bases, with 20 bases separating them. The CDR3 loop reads CASRITGTVVHEQYF. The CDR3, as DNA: TGTGCCAGCAGGATAACCGGGACGGTGGTCCACGAGCAGTACTTC.

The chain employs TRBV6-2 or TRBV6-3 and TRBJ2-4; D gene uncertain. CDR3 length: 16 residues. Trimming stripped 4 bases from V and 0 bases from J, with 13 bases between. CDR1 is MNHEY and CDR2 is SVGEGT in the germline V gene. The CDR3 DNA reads TGTGCCAGCAGTTCCGTGGCAGTCCTAGCCAAAAACATTCAGTACTTC. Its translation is CASSSVAVLAKNIQYF.

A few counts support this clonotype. CDR3 loop: CASSYLVREYF. As DNA, the CDR3 is TGTGCCAGCAGTTACTTGGTTCGGGAATACTTC. This chain joins TRBV6-6 and TRBJ2-5; possibly TRBD2 for D (5 bases). V was shortened by 1 base and J by 14 bases, with 11 bases between the two germline ends. Germline CDR1 MNHNY, CDR2 SVGAGI (reference sequence). The CDR3 is 11 amino acids.

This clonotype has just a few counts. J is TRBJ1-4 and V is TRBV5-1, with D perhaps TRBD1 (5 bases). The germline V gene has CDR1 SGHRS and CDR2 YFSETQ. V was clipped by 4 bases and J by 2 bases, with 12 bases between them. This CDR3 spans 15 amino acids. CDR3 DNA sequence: TGCGCCAGCAGCCCCTACAGGTCCACTAATGAAAAACTGTTTTTT. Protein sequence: CASSPYRSTNEKLFF.

The CDR3 is CASPPGLAGEGTDTQYF. CDR3 DNA sequence: TGTGCCAGTCCCCCCGGACTAGCGGGAGAGGGCACAGATACGCAGTATTTT. The chain joins TRBV12-3 or TRBV12-4 to TRBJ2-3; TRBD2 matches 13 bases. The junction had 10 bases not matched to a gene; V was cut back by 9 bases and J by 1 base. The CDR3 contains 17 residues.

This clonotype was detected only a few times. The CDR3 DNA is TGCGCCAGCAGCTCCATGGACAGGGGCCCTAACACTGAAGCTTTCTTT. Its translation is CASSSMDRGPNTEAFF. The chain carries TRBV5-1 and TRBJ1-1; 9 positions agree with TRBD1. Germline V CDR1 and CDR2: SGHRS, YFSETQ. The CDR3 contains 16 residues. V was pared by 3 bases and J by 2 bases, with 8 bases of the junction left unmatched.

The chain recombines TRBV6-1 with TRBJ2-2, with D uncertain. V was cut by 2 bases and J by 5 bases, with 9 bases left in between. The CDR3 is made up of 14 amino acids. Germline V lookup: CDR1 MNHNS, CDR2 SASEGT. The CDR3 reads CASSERSETGELFF. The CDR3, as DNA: TGTGCCAGCAGTGAACGAAGCGAAACCGGGGAGCTGTTTTTT.

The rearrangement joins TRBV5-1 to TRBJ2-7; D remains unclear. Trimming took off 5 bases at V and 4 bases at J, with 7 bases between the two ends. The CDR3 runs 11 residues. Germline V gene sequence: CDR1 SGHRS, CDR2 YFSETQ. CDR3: CASRMGYEQYF. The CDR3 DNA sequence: TGCGCCAGCAGGATGGGGTACGAGCAGTACTTC.

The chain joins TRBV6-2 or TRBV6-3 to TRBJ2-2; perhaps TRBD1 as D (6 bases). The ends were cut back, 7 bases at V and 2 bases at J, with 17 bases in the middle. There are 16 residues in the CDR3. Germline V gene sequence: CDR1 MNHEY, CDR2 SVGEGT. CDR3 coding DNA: TGTGCCAGCATACCCGGGACACCTATAAACACCGGGGAGCTGTTTTTT. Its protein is CASIPGTPINTGELFF.

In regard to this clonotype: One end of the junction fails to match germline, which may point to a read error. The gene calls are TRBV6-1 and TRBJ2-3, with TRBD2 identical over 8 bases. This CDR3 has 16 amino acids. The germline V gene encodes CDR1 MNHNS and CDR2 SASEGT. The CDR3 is CASSQLRGELTDMQYF. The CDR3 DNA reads TGTGCCAGCAGTCAGCTGCGGGGGGAATTAACAGATATGCAGTATTTT.

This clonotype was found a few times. CDR3 amino acids: CAISELLAAYEQYF. The CDR3 nucleotides are TGTGCCATCAGTGAGTTGTTAGCGGCCTACGAGCAGTACTTC. The gene calls are TRBV10-3 and TRBJ2-7, with TRBD2 as a possible D gene (6 bases). The CDR3 has 14 residues. Germline V lookup: CDR1 ENHRY, CDR2 SYGVKD. V lost 1 base, J lost 2 bases, and 9 bases lay in between.